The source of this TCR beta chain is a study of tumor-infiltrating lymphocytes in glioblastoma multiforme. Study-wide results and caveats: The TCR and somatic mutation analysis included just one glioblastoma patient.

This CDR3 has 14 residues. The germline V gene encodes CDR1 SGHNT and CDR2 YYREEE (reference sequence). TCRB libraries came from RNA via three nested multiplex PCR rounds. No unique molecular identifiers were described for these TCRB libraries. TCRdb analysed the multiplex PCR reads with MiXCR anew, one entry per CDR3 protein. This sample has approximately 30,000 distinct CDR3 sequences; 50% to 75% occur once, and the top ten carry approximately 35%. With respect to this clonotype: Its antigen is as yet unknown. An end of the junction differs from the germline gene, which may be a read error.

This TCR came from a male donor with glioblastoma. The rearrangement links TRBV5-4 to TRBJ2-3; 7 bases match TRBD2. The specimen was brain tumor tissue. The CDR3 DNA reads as TGTGCCGGCAGCTTGCGCGGGGGAGCATATACGCAGTATTTT. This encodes CAGSLRGGAYTQYF.